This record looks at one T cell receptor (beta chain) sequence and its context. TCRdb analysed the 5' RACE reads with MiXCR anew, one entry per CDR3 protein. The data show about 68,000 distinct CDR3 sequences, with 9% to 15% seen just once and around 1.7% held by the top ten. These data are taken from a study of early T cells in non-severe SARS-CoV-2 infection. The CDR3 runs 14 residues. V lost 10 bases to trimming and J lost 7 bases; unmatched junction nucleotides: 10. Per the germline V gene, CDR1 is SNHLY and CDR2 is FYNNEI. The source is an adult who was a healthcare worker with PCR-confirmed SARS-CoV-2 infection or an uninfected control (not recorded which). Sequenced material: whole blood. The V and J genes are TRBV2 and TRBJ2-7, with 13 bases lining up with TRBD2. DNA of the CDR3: TGTGCCAAAGGACTAGCGGGGGCACGGGGAGAGCAGTACTTC. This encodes CAKGLAGARGEQYF. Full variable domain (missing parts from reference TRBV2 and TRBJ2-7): EPEVTQTPSHQVTQMGQEVILRCVPISNHLYFYWYRQILGQKVEFLVSFYNNEISEKSEIFDDQFSVERPDGSNFTLKIRSTKLEDSAMYFCAKGLAGARGEQYFGPGTRLTVT.